This T cell receptor (beta chain) stems from a study of beta chain features in type 1 diabetes. All of the isolated RNA was reverse transcribed, so expressed TCRB transcripts were sequenced. Some clones are missing from TCRdb's copy, which holds only in-frame ones; the method was immunoSEQ multiplex PCR. The sample includes 430,000 or so clones, 9.5% to 12% of them seen just once. A word on this clone: Antigen unknown.

The germline V gene has CDR1 SGHRS and CDR2 YFSETQ. The CDR3 is 13 residues long. Trimming took 0 bases from V and 4 from J, leaving 6 bases between them. The study's findings and limits: Moderately but significantly shorter TCRB CDR3s were found in Type 1 diabetes patients in all four CD4+ subsets. The naive, central memory and Treg TCRB repertoires looked more alike in patients than they did in healthy donors.

The V and J genes are TRBV5-1 and TRBJ2-3, with D uncertain. The TCR sequence derives from a woman under 30 in good health. The source material was naive CD4+ T cells from blood. The DNA of the CDR3 is TGCGCCAGCAGCTTGGGGGTAGCAGATACGCAGTATTTT. Translated, it gives CASSLGVADTQYF. Supplemented by reference TRBV5-1 and TRBJ2-3, the full variable domain reads KAGVTQTPRYLIKTRGQQVTLSCSPISGHRSVSWYQQTPGQGLQFLFEYFSETQRNKGNFPGRFSGRQFSNSRSEMNVSTLELGDSALYLCASSLGVADTQYFGPGTRLTVL.